Below are 30 T cell receptor beta chains sequenced from a single sample in a study of CD49a tissue-resident CD8 T cells in human skin. The method was immunoSEQ multiplex PCR; TCRdb's version includes in-frame clones alone and lacks a portion of them. The sample includes approximately 1,000 clones, 74% seen only once; the top ten take roughly 25%. Material for sequencing was CD103- CD8+ T cells sorted from skin dermis. These receptors all come from a human donor in good health. The donor label of this sample is uncertain.

The chain recombines TRBV7-9 with TRBJ1-2, with a tentative D call TRBD1 (5 bases). Germline-derived CDR1 and CDR2 are SEHNR and FQNEAQ (reference sequence). CDR3 length equals 14 residues. The V and J ends lost 2 bases and 4 bases respectively, with 11 bases between them. CDR3 sequence: CASSLWGRVYGYTF. The CDR3 DNA reads TGTGCCAGCAGCTTATGGGGCAGGGTCTATGGCTACACCTTC.

The chain recombines TRBV7-8 with TRBJ2-7; a possible D gene is TRBD2 (6 bases). This CDR3 contains 13 residues. Germline-derived CDR1 and CDR2 are SGHVS and FQNEAQ. The germline V and J ends were trimmed by 6 bases and 6 bases, with 15 bases remaining between them. CDR3 nucleotides: TGTGCCAGCAGGCGGAGGGGCAAGAGCGAGCAGTACTTC. Encoded protein: CASRRRGKSEQYF. Variable domain in full (rest from reference TRBV7-8 and TRBJ2-7): GAGVSQSPRYKVAKRGQDVALRCDPISGHVSLFWYQQALGQGPEFLTYFQNEAQLDKSGLPSDRFFAERPEGSVSTLKIQRTQQEDSAVYLCASRRRGKSEQYFGPGTRLTVT.

The chain has TRBV28 and TRBJ1-1, with D tentatively TRBD1 (5 bases). The CDR3 contains 14 residues. CDR1 MDHEN and CDR2 SYDVKM come from the germline V gene. The V gene lost 6 bases and the J gene lost 0 bases, with 11 bases spanning the gap. CDR3 region: CASSLTGVNTEAFF. CDR3 nucleotides: TGTGCCAGCAGCCTCACGGGGGTGAACACTGAAGCTTTCTTT.

V gene TRBV19 combines with J gene TRBJ2-5, with 10 bases matching TRBD2. Germline V CDR1 and CDR2: LNHDA, SQIVND (reference sequence). This CDR3 comprises 14 residues. V lost 8 bases and J lost 6; bases outside the gene matches: 9. The CDR3 nucleotides read TGTGCCAGTCCTTCCGGGACTAGCGAGAAGACCCAGTACTTC. This sequence encodes CASPSGTSEKTQYF.

The chain uses TRBV27 and TRBJ2-2; a possible D gene is TRBD2 (5 bases). The CDR3 covers 14 residues. The germline gives CDR1 MNHEY, CDR2 SMNVEV (reference sequence). V was shortened by 7 bases and J by 1 base, with 10 bases between the two germline ends. CDR3 in DNA: TGTGCCAGCAATTACCGGGGGAACACCGGGGAGCTGTTTTTT. Translating gives CASNYRGNTGELFF.

The chain joins TRBV7-2 to TRBJ2-7, with TRBD2 matching 9 bases. The germline CDR1 and CDR2 sequences are SGHTA and FQGNSA. The CDR3 spans 15 residues. Germline trimming cut 5 bases from V and 2 bases from J; bases unmatched to any gene: 7. DNA of the CDR3: TGTGCCAGCAGCGATAATAGCGGGAGTGCCTACGAGCAGTACTTC. Protein: CASSDNSGSAYEQYF.

The chain is built from TRBV2 and TRBJ2-5; 9 bases are a match to TRBD2. V gave up 4 bases and J gave up 4 bases; unmatched junction bases: 7. Germline V CDR1 and CDR2: SNHLY, FYNNEI. This CDR3 spans 15 amino acids. As DNA, the CDR3 is TGTGCCAGCAGTGGTCTGGGCGGGGGGGCAGAGACCCAGTACTTC. It encodes CASSGLGGGAETQYF.

The V gene is TRBV27, the J gene TRBJ2-7; possible D gene TRBD1, 5 bases. The CDR3 contains 13 residues. V was pared by 2 bases and J by 3 bases, with 8 bases between. CDR1 is MNHEY, CDR2 SMNVEV, per germline (reference sequence). CDR3 bases: TGTGCCAGCAGTTTAGACAGTAGCTACGAGCAGTACTTC. Its translation is CASSLDSSYEQYF.

V is TRBV4-1 and J is TRBJ1-3; no definite D call. Germline CDR1 and CDR2: MGHRA and YSYEKL. The CDR3 is made up of 16 amino acids. V lost 3 bases to trimming and J lost 3 bases, with 15 bases between them. The DNA for the CDR3 is TGCGCCAGCAGCCACGAGGCCGTACTGGGTGGAAACACCATATATTTT. It is translated as CASSHEAVLGGNTIYF.

The chain carries TRBV6-5 and TRBJ1-2; weak D call: TRBD1 (6 bases). The CDR3 runs to 13 residues. With 5 bases removed from V and 12 bases from J, the gap between germline ends came to 19 bases. Germline V CDR1 and CDR2: MNHEY, SVGAGI. In nucleotides, the CDR3 is TGTGCCAGCAGTCACGGCGGACAGCCCCAAAACACCTTC. Translation gives CASSHGGQPQNTF.

The chain links TRBV5-8 to TRBJ2-7; D not certain. CDR3 size: 11 residues. V was trimmed by 4 bases and J by 6 bases, leaving 8 bases between them. In germline, CDR1 is SGHTS, CDR2 YDEGEE. The CDR3: CASSRGSEQYF. Here the CDR3 DNA reads TGTGCCAGCAGCCGAGGATCCGAGCAGTACTTC. Based on the CDR3 plus reference TRBV5-8 and TRBJ2-7, the full variable domain is EAGVTQSPTHLIKTRGQQATLRCSPISGHTSVYWYQQALGLGLQFLLWYDEGEERNRGNFPPRFSGRQFPNYSSELNVNALELEDSALYLCASSRGSEQYFGPGTRLTVT.

This clone was counted a few times. The chain uses TRBV9 and TRBJ1-3; D is ambiguous. The CDR3 is 14 residues long. Germline-derived CDR1 and CDR2 are SGDLS and YYNGEE. V was cut by 2 bases and J by 3 bases, with 9 bases left in between. This CDR3 is CASSVRQFGNTIYF. CDR3 DNA: TGTGCCAGCAGCGTGAGGCAGTTTGGAAACACCATATATTTT.

The chain couples TRBV19 to TRBJ2-2; TRBD2 might be the D (5 bases). Germline V gene lookup returns CDR1 LNHDA and CDR2 SQIVND (reference sequence). Trimming removed 4 bases at V and 8 bases at J, with 14 bases between. This CDR3 has 14 residues. The CDR3 spells CASSKILAGGELFF. The CDR3 region has the DNA TGTGCCAGTAGTAAGATCCTAGCCGGGGGGGAGCTGTTTTTT.

In this sample, this clone is large (0.1 to 1%). This chain connects TRBV4-1 to TRBJ2-3; D remains ambiguous. There are 15 residues in the CDR3. With 4 bases removed from V and 4 bases from J, the gap between germline ends came to 15 bases. Germline V lookup: CDR1 MGHRA, CDR2 YSYEKL. The CDR3 nucleotides are TGCGCCAGCAGCCTCGATTTGAGAGCCTCAGATACGCAGTATTTT. Its protein product is CASSLDLRASDTQYF.

This chain uses TRBV19 with TRBJ2-7; 7 positions agree with TRBD2. Trimming took 5 bases from V and 2 from J; bases not matched to a gene: 3. Germline CDR1 reads LNHDA; CDR2 reads SQIVND (reference sequence). There are 13 residues in the CDR3. The CDR3 sequence: CASSPGGTYEQYF. The CDR3 region has the DNA TGTGCCAGTAGTCCGGGGGGAACCTACGAGCAGTACTTC.

The chain carries TRBV11-2 and TRBJ2-3; unclear D gene. Germline V lookup: CDR1 SGHAT, CDR2 FQNNGV. V lost 5 bases to trimming and J lost 4 bases, with 7 bases between them. The CDR3 totals 12 residues. The CDR3: CASSPSSDTQYF. The CDR3 coding sequence is TGTGCCAGCAGCCCTTCTTCAGATACGCAGTATTTT.

The chain uses TRBV9 and TRBJ1-2, with D maybe TRBD1 (6 bases). Trimming removed 3 bases from V and 1 base from J, with 22 bases in between. The CDR3 consists of 18 residues. Germline-derived CDR1 and CDR2 are SGDLS and YYNGEE. CDR3 bases: TGTGCCAGCAGCGGAACTCACGGACAGCTGAGACATAACTATGGCTACACCTTC. This encodes CASSGTHGQLRHNYGYTF.

The chain carries TRBV27 and TRBJ2-1, with 9 bases identical to TRBD2. This CDR3 spans 16 amino acids. The germline V gene encodes CDR1 MNHEY and CDR2 SMNVEV (reference sequence). V lost 5 bases to trimming and J lost 5 bases; unmatched junction nucleotides: 10. The CDR3 DNA is TGTGCCAGCAGTCTACTCAGCGGGAGGTCCAACAATGAGCAGTTCTTC. It translates to CASSLLSGRSNNEQFF.

The V and J genes are TRBV5-6 and TRBJ1-1; D ambiguous. The V gene's germline CDR1 is SGHDT and CDR2 YYEEEE. V lost 0 bases and J lost 11, with 14 bases in between. This CDR3 is 13 amino acids long. CDR3 DNA: TGTGCCAGCAGCTTGGGGACTTTCATGGGGGCTTTCTTT. Amino acid sequence: CASSLGTFMGAFF.

This sequence joins TRBV6-6 and TRBJ2-3; 10 bases fit TRBD1. The CDR3 length is 16 residues. J lost 4 bases, V lost 5 bases, and 9 bases had no gene match. CDR1 MNHNY and CDR2 SVGAGI come from the germline V gene (reference sequence). The CDR3 reads CASSHWGDRGSDTQYF. DNA of the CDR3: TGTGCCAGCAGTCATTGGGGGGACAGGGGCTCAGATACGCAGTATTTT.

The chain carries TRBV7-9 and TRBJ1-5; no reliable D call. The V gene lost 0 bases and the J gene lost 1 base, with 16 bases spanning the gap. This CDR3 is 18 amino acids long. Germline CDR1 reads SEHNR; CDR2 reads FQNEAQ (reference sequence). CDR3 nucleotides: TGTGCCAGCAGCTTAGCGCTCCCGGGAAGGAGAAGCAATCAGCCCCAGCATTTT. As protein: CASSLALPGRRSNQPQHF.

The chain employs TRBV4-1 and TRBJ2-1, with D possibly being TRBD1 (6 bases). The CDR3 has 16 amino acids. Between the trimmed V and J ends, which lost 4 bases and 3 bases, there was a span of 16 bases. Germline CDR1 MGHRA, CDR2 YSYEKL. Here the CDR3 reads CASSRTWNRDYNEQFF. The CDR3 coding sequence is TGCGCCAGCAGCCGAACCTGGAACAGGGACTACAATGAGCAGTTCTTC.

V is TRBV7-3 and J is TRBJ2-2, with 7 positions matching TRBD1. The CDR3 contains 15 residues. V gave up 3 bases and J gave up 7 bases; unmatched junction bases: 8. Germline loops: CDR1 SGHTA, CDR2 FQGTGA. The CDR3 protein is CASSLSGQANGELFF. The CDR3 DNA reads as TGTGCCAGCAGCTTGAGCGGACAGGCGAACGGGGAGCTGTTTTTT.

This chain connects TRBV6-1 to TRBJ2-1; no reliable D call. Germline V gene lookup returns CDR1 MNHNS and CDR2 SASEGT. Trimming shortened V by 5 bases and J by 3 bases, and 14 bases separated the two germline ends. This CDR3 spans 15 amino acids. As DNA, the CDR3 is TGTGCCAGCAGTCCGCCAGTTTACCGCTACAATGAGCAGTTCTTC. It yields the protein CASSPPVYRYNEQFF.

This chain uses TRBV10-1 with TRBJ2-1; a weak D match, TRBD1 (5 bases). Germline values: CDR1 WNHNN, CDR2 SYGVQD (reference sequence). V lost 3 bases and J lost 7, with 16 bases in between. The CDR3 sequence is 15 residues long. The CDR3 sequence is CASSEAGLELNEQFF. For the CDR3, the DNA is TGCGCCAGCAGTGAAGCAGGGTTAGAATTAAATGAGCAGTTCTTC.

This clone is large (0.1 to 1%) within its sample. V is TRBV14 and J is TRBJ2-1; D remains ambiguous. The CDR3 runs to 14 residues. Trimming shortened V by 2 bases and J by 5 bases, and 10 bases separated the two germline ends. Germline V CDR1 and CDR2: SGHDN, FVKESK. CDR3 nucleotides: TGTGCCAGCAGCCAACGGTTGGCGGACAATGAGCAGTTCTTC. Encoded protein: CASSQRLADNEQFF. Using reference TRBV14 and TRBJ2-1 for the parts outside the CDR3, the full variable domain is EAGVTQFPSHSVIEKGQTVTLRCDPISGHDNLYWYRRVMGKEIKFLLHFVKESKQDESGMPNNRFLAERTGGTYSTLKVQPAELEDSGVYFCASSQRLADNEQFFGPGTRLTVL.

In this sample, this clone is large. This chain joins TRBV15 and TRBJ2-3; D possibly corresponds to TRBD2 (5 bases). The CDR3 runs 17 residues. Germline CDR1 reads LNHNV; CDR2 reads YYDKDF (reference sequence). V dropped 2 bases and J dropped 0 bases, with 15 bases sitting between them. The CDR3 DNA is TGTGCCACCAGCAGACTAAGGGAGCTCATCAGCACAGATACGCAGTATTTT. The encoded protein is CATSRLRELISTDTQYF.

The chain combines TRBV7-8 with TRBJ1-1, with D perhaps TRBD1 (5 bases). Germline V gives CDR1 SGHVS, CDR2 FQNEAQ. The CDR3 loop spans 17 amino acids. Deletions cut 5 bases from V and 10 bases from J, with 29 bases between. Here the CDR3 reads CASSIWLLWGTPKLAFF. The CDR3 nucleotides read TGTGCCAGCAGCATATGGCTTTTGTGGGGCACTCCGAAGTTAGCTTTCTTT.

The J gene is TRBJ2-7, the V gene TRBV27; D remains unclear. V was pared by 2 bases and J by 2 bases, with 7 bases between. This CDR3 has 13 amino acids. Germline V gene sequence: CDR1 MNHEY, CDR2 SMNVEV (reference sequence). This CDR3 reads CASSLGQPYEQYF. CDR3 bases: TGTGCCAGCAGTTTAGGGCAGCCCTACGAGCAGTACTTC.

The V gene is TRBV13, the J gene TRBJ2-1; TRBD2 is a possible D gene (5 bases). V was clipped by 3 bases and J by 7 bases, with 13 bases between them. Germline values: CDR1 PRHDT, CDR2 FYEKMQ (reference sequence). CDR3 length: 14 residues. The CDR3 sequence is CASSFVSTGNEQFF. CDR3 in DNA: TGTGCCAGCAGCTTTGTTTCGACGGGGAATGAGCAGTTCTTC.